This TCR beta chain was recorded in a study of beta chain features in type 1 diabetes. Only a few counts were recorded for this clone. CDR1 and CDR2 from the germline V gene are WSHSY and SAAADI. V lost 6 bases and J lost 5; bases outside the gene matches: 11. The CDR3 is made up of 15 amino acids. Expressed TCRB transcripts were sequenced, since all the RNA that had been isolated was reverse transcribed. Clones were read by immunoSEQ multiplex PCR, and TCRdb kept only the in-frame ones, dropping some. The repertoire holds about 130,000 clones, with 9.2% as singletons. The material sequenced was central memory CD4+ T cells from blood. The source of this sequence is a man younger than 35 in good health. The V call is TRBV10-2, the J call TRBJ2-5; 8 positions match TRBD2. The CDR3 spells CASRAGVAGLETQYF. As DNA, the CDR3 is TGCGCCAGCAGGGCTGGGGTAGCGGGGCTTGAGACCCAGTACTTC.